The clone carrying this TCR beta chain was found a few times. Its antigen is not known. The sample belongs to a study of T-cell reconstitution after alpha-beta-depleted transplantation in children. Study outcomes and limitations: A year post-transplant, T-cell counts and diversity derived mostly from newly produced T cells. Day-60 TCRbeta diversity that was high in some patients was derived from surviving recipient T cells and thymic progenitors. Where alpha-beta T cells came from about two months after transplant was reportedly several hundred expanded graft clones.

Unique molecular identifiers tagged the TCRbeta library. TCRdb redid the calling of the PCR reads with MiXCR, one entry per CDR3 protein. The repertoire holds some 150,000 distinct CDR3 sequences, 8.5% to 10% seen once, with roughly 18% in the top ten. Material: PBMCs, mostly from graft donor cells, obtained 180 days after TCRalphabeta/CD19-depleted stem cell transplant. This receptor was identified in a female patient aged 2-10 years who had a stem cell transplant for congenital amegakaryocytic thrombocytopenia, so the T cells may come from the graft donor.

CDR3 loop: CASSLPGGGGPYNEQFF. CDR3 in DNA: TGTGCCAGCAGCTTGCCCGGTGGTGGCGGGCCTTACAATGAGCAGTTCTTC. The chain joins TRBV5-4 to TRBJ2-1; a weak D match, TRBD2 (5 bases). CDR3 length: 17 residues. Germline V gives CDR1 SGHNT, CDR2 YYREEE (reference sequence). V was clipped by 1 base and J by 4 bases, with 18 bases between them.